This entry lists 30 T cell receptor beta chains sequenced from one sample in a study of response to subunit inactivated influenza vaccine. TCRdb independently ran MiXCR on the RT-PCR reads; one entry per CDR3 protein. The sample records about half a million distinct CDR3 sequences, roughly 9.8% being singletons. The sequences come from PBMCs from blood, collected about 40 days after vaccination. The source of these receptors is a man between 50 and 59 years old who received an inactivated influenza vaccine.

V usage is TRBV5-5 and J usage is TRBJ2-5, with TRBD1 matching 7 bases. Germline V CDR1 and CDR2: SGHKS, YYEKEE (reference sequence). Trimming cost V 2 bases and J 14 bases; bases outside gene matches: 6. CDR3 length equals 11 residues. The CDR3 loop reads CASSFGDSHYF. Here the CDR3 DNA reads TGTGCCAGCAGCTTTGGGGACAGTCACTACTTC. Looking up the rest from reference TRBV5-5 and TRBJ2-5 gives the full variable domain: DAGVTQSPTHLIKTRGQQVTLRCSPISGHKSVSWYQQVLGQGPQFIFQYYEKEERGRGNFPDRFSARQFPNYSSELNVNALLLGDSALYLCASSFGDSHYFGPGTRLLVL.

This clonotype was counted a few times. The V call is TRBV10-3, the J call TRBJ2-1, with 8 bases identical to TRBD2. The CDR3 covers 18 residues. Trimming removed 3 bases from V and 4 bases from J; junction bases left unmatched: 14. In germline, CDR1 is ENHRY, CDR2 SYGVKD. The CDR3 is CAISEGKSGRLLYNEQFF. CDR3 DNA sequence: TGTGCCATCAGTGAAGGTAAGAGCGGGAGACTACTTTACAATGAGCAGTTCTTC.

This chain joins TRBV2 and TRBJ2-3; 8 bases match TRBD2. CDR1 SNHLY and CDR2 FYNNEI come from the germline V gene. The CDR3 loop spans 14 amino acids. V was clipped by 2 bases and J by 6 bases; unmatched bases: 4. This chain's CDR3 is CASSEFGGADTQYF. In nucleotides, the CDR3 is TGTGCCAGCAGTGAATTCGGGGGGGCGGATACGCAGTATTTT.

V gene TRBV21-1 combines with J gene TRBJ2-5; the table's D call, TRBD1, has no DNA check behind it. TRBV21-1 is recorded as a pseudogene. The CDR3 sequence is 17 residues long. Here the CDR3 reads CASSAFRDSFFGETQYF. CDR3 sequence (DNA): TGTGCCAGCAGCGCATTCCGGGACAGCTTCTTTGGGGAGACCCAGTACTTC.

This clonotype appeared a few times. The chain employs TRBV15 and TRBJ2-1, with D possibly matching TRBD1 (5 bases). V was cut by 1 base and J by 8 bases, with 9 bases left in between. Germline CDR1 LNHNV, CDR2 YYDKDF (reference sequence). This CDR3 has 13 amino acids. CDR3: CATSRVRVYEQFF. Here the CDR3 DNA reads TGTGCCACCAGCAGAGTCAGGGTGTATGAGCAGTTCTTC.

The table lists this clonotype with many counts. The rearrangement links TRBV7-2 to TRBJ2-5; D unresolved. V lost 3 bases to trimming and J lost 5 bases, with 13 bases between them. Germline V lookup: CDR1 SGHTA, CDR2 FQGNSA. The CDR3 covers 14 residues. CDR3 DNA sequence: TGTGCCAGCAGCTTTGGTATTAGGGTGGAGACCCAGTACTTC. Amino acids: CASSFGIRVETQYF.

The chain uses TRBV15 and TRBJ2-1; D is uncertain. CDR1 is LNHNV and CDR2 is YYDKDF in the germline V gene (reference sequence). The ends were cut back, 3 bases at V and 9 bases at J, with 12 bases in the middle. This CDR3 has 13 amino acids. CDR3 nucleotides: TGTGCCACCAGCAGGGGGATGGTGGGTGAGCAGTTCTTC. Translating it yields CATSRGMVGEQFF.

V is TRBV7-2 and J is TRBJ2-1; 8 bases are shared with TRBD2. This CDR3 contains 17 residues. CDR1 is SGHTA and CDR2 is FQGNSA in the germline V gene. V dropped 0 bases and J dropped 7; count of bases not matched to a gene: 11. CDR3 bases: TGTGCCAGCAGCTTAGCGAGCGGGGGCGCCAAAGGGAATGAGCAGTTCTTC. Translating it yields CASSLASGGAKGNEQFF.

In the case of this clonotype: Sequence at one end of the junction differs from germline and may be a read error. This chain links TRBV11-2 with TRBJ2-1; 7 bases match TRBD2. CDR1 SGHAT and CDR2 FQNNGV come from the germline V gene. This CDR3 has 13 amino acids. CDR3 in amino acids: CASRHRDYNERFF. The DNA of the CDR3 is TGTGCCAGCAGGCACCGGGACTACAATGAGCGGTTCTTC.

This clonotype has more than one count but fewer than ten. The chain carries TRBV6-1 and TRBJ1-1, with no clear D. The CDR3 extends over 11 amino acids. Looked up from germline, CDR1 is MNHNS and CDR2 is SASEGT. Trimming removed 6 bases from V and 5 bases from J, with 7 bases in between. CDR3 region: CASRLATEAFF. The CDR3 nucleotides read TGTGCCAGCAGGCTGGCTACTGAAGCTTTCTTT.

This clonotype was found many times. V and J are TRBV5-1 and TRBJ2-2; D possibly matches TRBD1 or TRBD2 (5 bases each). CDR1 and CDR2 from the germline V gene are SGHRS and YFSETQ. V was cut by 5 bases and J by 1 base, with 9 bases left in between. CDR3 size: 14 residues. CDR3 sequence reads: CASRGTENTGELFF. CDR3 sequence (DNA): TGCGCCAGCAGAGGGACGGAGAACACCGGGGAGCTGTTTTTT.

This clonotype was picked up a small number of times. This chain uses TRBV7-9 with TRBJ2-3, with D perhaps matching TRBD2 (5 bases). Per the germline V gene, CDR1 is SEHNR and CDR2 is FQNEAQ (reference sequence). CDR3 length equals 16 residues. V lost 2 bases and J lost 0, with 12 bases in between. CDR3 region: CASSLRPSSSTDTQYF. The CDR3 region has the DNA TGTGCCAGCAGCTTACGTCCTAGCTCAAGCACAGATACGCAGTATTTT.

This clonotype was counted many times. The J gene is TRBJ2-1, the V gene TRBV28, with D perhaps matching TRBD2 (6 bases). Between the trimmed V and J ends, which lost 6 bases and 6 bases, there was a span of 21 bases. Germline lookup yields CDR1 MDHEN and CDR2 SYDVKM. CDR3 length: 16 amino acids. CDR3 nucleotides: TGTGCCAGCAGCTCTATGGACTATCGGGTGATCAATGAGCAGTTCTTC. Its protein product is CASSSMDYRVINEQFF.

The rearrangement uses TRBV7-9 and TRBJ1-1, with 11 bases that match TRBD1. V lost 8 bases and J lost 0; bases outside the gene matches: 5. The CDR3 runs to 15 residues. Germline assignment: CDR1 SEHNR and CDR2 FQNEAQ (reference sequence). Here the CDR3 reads CASGWTGGLNTEAFF. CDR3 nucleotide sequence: TGTGCCAGCGGATGGACAGGGGGCTTGAACACTGAAGCTTTCTTT.

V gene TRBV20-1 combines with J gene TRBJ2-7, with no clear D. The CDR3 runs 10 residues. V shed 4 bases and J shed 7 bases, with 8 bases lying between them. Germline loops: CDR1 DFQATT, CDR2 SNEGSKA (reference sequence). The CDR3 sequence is CSAMVREQYF. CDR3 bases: TGCAGTGCTATGGTGCGGGAGCAGTACTTC.

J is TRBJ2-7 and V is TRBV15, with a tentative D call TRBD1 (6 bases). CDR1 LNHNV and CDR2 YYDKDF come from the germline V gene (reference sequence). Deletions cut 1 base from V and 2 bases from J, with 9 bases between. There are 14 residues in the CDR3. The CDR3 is CATSRGRTAYEQYF. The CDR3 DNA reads TGTGCCACCAGCAGAGGAAGGACAGCCTACGAGCAGTACTTC. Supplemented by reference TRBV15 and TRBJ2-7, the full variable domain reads DAMVIQNPRYQVTQFGKPVTLSCSQTLNHNVMYWYQQKSSQAPKLLFHYYDKDFNNEADTPDNFQSRRPNTSFCFLDIRSPGLGDTAMYLCATSRGRTAYEQYFGPGTRLTVT.

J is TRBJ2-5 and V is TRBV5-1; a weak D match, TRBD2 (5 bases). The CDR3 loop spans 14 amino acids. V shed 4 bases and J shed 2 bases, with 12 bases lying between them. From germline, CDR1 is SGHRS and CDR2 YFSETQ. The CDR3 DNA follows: TGCGCCAGCAGCCGTGCCGGGAATCAAGAGACCCAGTACTTC. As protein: CASSRAGNQETQYF.

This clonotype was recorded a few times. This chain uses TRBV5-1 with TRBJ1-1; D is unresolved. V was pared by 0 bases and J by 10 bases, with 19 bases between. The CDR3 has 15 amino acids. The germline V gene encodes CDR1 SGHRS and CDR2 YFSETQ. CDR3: CASSLGDLGGGTAFF. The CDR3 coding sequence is TGCGCCAGCAGCTTGGGGGATCTGGGCGGCGGAACAGCTTTCTTT.

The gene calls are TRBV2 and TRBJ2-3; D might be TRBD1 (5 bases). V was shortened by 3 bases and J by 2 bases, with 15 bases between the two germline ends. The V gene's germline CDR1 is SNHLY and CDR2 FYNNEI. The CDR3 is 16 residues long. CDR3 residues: CASSDIRGTFTDTQYF. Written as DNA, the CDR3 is TGTGCCAGCAGTGATATAAGGGGCACCTTCACAGATACGCAGTATTTT.

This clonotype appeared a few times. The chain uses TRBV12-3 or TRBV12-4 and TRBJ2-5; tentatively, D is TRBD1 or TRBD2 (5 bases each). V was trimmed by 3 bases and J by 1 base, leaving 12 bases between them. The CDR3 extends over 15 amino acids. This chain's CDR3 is CASSLNGAPQETQYF. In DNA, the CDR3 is TGTGCCAGCAGTTTGAACGGGGCTCCCCAAGAGACCCAGTACTTC.

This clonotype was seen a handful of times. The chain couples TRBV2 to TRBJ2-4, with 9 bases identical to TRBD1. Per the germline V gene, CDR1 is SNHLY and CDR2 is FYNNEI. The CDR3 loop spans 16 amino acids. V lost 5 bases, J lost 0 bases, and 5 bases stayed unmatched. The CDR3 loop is CASSPPGQGAKNIQYF. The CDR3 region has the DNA TGTGCCAGCAGTCCACCGGGACAGGGAGCCAAAAACATTCAGTACTTC. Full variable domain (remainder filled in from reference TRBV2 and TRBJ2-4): EPEVTQTPSHQVTQMGQEVILRCVPISNHLYFYWYRQILGQKVEFLVSFYNNEISEKSEIFDDQFSVERPDGSNFTLKIRSTKLEDSAMYFCASSPPGQGAKNIQYFGAGTRLSVL.

The CDR3 DNA sequence: TGTGCCATCAGTGAGTCGACTCCAGGGAGAGGTGAAAAACTGTTTTTT. It is translated as CAISESTPGRGEKLFF. The genes are TRBV10-3 and TRBJ1-4, with a tentative D call TRBD1 (5 bases). Germline CDR1 reads ENHRY; CDR2 reads SYGVKD. V was clipped by 0 bases and J by 7 bases, with 15 bases between them. This CDR3 is 16 amino acids long.

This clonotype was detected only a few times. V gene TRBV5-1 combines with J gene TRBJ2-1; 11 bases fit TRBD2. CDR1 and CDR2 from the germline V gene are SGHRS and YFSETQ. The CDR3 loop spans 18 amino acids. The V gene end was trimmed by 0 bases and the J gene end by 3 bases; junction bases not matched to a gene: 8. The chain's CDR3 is CASSLVASGGSFYNEQFF. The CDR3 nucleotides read TGCGCCAGCAGCTTGGTTGCTAGCGGGGGGAGTTTCTACAATGAGCAGTTCTTC.

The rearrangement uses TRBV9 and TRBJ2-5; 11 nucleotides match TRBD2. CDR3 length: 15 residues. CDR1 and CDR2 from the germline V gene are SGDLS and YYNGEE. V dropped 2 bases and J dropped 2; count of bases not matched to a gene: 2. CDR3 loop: CASSVLAGGQETQYF. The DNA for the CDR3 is TGTGCCAGCAGCGTGCTAGCGGGGGGACAAGAGACCCAGTACTTC.

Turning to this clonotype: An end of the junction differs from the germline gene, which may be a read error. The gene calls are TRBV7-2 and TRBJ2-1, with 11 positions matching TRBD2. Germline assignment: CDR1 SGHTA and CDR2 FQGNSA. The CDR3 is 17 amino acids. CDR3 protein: CASSPPVSGRAKVEQFF. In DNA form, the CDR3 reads TGTGCCAGCAGTCCGCCGGTTAGCGGGAGGGCAAAAGTTGAGCAGTTCTTT.

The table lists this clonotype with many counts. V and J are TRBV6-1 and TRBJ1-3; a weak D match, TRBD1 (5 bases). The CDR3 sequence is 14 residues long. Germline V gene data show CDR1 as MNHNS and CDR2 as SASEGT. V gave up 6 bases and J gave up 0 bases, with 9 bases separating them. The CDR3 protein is CASRPDSSGNTIYF. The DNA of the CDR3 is TGTGCCAGCAGACCCGACAGCTCTGGAAACACCATATATTTT.

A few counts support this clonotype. The CDR3 loop reads CASSPLRDRDGGYGYTF. In DNA, the CDR3 is TGTGCCAGCAGCCCGCTCCGGGACAGGGACGGGGGCTATGGCTACACCTTC. V gene TRBV11-2 combines with J gene TRBJ1-2; 9 positions agree with TRBD1. The V gene end was trimmed by 5 bases and the J gene end by 4 bases; junction bases not matched to a gene: 14. Germline-derived CDR1 and CDR2 are SGHAT and FQNNGV. This CDR3 has 17 residues.

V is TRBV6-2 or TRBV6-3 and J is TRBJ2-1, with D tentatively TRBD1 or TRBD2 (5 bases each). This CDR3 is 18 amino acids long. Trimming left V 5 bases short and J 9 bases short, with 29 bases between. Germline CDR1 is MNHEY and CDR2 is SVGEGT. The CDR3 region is CASSLPRFRGRGDFEQFF. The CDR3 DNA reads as TGTGCCAGCAGTCTTCCAAGATTTCGGGGACGGGGTGATTTTGAGCAGTTCTTC.

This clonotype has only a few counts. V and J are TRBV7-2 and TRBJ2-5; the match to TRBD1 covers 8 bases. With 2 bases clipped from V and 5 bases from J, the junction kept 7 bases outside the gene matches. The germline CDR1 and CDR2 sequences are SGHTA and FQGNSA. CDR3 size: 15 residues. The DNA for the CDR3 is TGTGCCAGCAGCTTACAACAGGGGGAATGGGAGACCCAGTACTTC. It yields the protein CASSLQQGEWETQYF.

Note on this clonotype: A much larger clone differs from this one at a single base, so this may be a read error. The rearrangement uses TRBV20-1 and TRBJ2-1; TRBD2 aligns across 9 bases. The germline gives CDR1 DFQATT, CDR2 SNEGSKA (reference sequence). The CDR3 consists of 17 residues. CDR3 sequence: CCARDAASGTIYNEQFF. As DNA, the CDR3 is TGCTGTGCTAGAGATGCGGCTAGCGGGACCATTTACAATGAGCAGTTCTTC.